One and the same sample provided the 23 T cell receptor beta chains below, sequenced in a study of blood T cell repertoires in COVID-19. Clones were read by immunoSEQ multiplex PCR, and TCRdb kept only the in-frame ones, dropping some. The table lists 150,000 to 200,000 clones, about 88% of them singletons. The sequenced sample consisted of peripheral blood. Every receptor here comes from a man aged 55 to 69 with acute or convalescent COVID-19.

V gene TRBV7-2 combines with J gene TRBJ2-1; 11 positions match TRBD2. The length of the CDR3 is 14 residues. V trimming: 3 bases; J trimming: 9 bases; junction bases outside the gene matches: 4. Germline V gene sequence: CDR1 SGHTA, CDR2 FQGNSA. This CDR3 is CASSFLAGGREQFF. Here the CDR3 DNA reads TGTGCCAGCAGCTTTTTAGCGGGGGGGCGTGAGCAGTTCTTC.

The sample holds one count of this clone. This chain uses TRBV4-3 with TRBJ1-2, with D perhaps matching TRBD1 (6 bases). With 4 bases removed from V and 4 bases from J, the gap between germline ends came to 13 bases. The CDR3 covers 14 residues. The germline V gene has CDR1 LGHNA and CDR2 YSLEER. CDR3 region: CASSPMGGAYGYTF. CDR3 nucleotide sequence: TGCGCCAGCAGCCCTATGGGGGGGGCCTATGGCTACACCTTC.

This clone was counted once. The CDR3 protein is CASSTRGQGPNGYTF. Written as DNA, the CDR3 is TGTGCCAGCAGCACCCGCGGACAGGGACCTAATGGCTACACCTTC. The gene calls are TRBV6-5 and TRBJ1-2; 8 bases are shared with TRBD1. V shed 6 bases and J 6 bases; nucleotides not matched to a gene: 12. Germline values: CDR1 MNHEY, CDR2 SVGAGI. CDR3 size: 15 residues.

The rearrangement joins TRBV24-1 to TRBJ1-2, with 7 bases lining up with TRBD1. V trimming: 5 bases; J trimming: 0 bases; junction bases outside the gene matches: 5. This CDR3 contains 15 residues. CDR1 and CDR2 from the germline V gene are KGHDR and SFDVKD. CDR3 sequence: CATSGGTATNYGYTF. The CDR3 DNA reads TGTGCCACCAGTGGCGGGACAGCCACTAACTATGGCTACACCTTC.

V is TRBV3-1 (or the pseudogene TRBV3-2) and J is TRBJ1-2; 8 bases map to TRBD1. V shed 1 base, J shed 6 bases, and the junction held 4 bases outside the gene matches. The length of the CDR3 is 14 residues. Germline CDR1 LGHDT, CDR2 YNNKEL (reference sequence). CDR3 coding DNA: TGTGCCAGCAGCCAAGTTACAGGGGGTAATGGCTACACCTTC. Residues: CASSQVTGGNGYTF.

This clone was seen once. The CDR3 DNA is TGCGCCAGCAGCCAAGATCGTATCCCGACAGGGTGGGGAGCTTTCTTT. Translated: CASSQDRIPTGWGAFF. V gene TRBV4-1 combines with J gene TRBJ1-1, with 7 bases lining up with TRBD1. The CDR3 spans 16 residues. Germline trimming cut 0 bases from V and 10 bases from J; bases unmatched to any gene: 14. The germline V gene encodes CDR1 MGHRA and CDR2 YSYEKL.

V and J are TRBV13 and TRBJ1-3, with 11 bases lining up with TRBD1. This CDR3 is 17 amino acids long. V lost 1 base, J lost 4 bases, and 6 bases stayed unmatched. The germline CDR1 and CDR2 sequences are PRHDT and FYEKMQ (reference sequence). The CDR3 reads CASSLVPGQGDGNTIYF. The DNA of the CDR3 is TGTGCCAGCAGCTTAGTACCGGGACAGGGGGACGGAAACACCATATATTTT. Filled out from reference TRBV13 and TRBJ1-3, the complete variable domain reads AAGVIQSPRHLIKEKRETATLKCYPIPRHDTVYWYQQGPGQDPQFLISFYEKMQSDKGSIPDRFSAQQFSDYHSELNMSSLELGDSALYFCASSLVPGQGDGNTIYFGEGSWLTVV.

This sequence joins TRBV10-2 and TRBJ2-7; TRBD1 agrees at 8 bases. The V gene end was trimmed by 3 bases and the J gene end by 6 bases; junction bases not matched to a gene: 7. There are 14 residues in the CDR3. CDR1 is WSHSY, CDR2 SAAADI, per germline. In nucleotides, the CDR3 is TGCGCCAGCAGTGAACAGGGGGTCCCCCGCGAGCAGTACGTC. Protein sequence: CASSEQGVPREQYV.

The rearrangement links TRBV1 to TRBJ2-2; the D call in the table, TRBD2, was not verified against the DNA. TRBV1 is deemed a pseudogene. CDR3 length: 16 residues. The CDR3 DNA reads TGCACCAGCAGCCTATTCGACGGAGAGAACACCGGGGAGCTGTTTTTT. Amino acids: CTSSLFDGENTGELFF.

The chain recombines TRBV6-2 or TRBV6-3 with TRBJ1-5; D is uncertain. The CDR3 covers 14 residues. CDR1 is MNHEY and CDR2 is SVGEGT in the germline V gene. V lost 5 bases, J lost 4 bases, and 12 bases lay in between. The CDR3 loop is CASSQEGGNQPQHF. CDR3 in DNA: TGTGCCAGCAGTCAAGAGGGTGGAAATCAGCCCCAGCATTTT.

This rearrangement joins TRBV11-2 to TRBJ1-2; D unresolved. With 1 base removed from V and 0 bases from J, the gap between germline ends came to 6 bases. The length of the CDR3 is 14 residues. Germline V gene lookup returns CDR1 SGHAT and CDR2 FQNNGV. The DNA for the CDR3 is TGTGCCAGCAGCTTAGCCAGGTCTAACTATGGCTACACCTTC. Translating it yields CASSLARSNYGYTF.

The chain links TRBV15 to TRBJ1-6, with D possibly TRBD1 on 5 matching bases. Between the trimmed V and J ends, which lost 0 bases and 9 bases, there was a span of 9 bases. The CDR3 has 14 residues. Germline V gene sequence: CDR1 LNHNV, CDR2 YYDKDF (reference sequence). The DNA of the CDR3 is TGTGCCACCAGCAGAGAGACAAGGGGTTCACCCCTCCACTTT. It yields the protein CATSRETRGSPLHF. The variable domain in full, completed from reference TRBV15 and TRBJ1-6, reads DAMVIQNPRYQVTQFGKPVTLSCSQTLNHNVMYWYQQKSSQAPKLLFHYYDKDFNNEADTPDNFQSRRPNTSFCFLDIRSPGLGDTAMYLCATSRETRGSPLHFGNGTRLTVT.

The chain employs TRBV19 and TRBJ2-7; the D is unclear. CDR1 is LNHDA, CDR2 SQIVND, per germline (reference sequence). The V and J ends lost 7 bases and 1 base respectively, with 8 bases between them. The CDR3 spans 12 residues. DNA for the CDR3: TGTGCCAGTACCCTTTCGTCCTACGAGCAGTACGTC. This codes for CASTLSSYEQYV.

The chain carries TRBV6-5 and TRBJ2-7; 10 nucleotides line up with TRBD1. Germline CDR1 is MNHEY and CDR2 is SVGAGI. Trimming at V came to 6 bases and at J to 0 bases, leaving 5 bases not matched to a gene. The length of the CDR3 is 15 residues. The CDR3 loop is CASRRGQGSSYEQYV. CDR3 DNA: TGTGCCAGCAGGAGGGGACAGGGGAGCTCCTACGAGCAGTACGTC.

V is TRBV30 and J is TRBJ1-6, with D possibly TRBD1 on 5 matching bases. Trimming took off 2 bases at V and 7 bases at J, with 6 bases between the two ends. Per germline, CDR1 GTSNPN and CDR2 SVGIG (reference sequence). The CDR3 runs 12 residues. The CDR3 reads CAWSSGNSPLHF. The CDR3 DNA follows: TGTGCCTGGAGTTCAGGGAATTCACCCCTCCACTTT.

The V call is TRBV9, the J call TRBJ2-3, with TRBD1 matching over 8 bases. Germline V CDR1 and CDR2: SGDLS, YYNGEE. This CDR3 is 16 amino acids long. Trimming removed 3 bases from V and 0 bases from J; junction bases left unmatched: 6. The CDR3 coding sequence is TGTGCCAGCAGCGACGACAGGGGCTTTAGCACAGATACGCAGTATTTT. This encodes CASSDDRGFSTDTQYF.

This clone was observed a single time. The CDR3 DNA reads TGTGCCAGTAGCACCGGACAGGGGGGGAGTCAGCCCCAGCATTTT. As protein: CASSTGQGGSQPQHF. V and J are TRBV19 and TRBJ1-5; 10 positions match TRBD1. The CDR3 sequence is 15 residues long. J lost 6 bases, V lost 6 bases, and 8 bases had no gene match. CDR1 and CDR2 (germline): LNHDA, SQIVND (reference sequence). The full variable domain, its missing parts supplied by reference TRBV19 and TRBJ1-5, is DGGITQSPKYLFRKEGQNVTLSCEQNLNHDAMYWYRQDPGQGLRLIYYSQIVNDFQKGDIAEGYSVSREKKESFPLTVTSAQKNPTAFYLCASSTGQGGSQPQHFGDGTRLSIL.

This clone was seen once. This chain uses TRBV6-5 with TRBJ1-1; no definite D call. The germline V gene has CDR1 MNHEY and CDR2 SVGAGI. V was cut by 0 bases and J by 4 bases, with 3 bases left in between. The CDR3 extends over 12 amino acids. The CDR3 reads CASSYSSTEAFF. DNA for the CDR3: TGTGCCAGCAGTTACTCTAGCACTGAAGCTTTCTTT.

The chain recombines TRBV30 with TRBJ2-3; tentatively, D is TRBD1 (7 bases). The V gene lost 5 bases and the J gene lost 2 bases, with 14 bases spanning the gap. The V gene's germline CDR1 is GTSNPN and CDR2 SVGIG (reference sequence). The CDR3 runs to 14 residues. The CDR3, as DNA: TGTGCCTGGGGCGCAGGGGGGTTCACAGATACGCAGTATTTT. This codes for CAWGAGGFTDTQYF.

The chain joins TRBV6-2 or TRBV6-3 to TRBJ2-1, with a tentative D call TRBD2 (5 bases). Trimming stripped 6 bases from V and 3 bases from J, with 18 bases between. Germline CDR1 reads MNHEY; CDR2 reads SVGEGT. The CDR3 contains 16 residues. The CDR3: CASSPHQRVVYNEQFF. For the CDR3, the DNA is TGTGCCAGCAGCCCTCATCAGAGGGTGGTCTACAATGAGCAGTTCTTC.

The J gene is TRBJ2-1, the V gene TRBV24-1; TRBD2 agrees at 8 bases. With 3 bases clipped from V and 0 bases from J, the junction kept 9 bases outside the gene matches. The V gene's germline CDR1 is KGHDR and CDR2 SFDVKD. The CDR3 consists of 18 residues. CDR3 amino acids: CATSDELRGGDSYNEQFF. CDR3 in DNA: TGTGCCACCAGTGATGAACTCCGGGGGGGCGACTCCTACAATGAGCAGTTCTTC.

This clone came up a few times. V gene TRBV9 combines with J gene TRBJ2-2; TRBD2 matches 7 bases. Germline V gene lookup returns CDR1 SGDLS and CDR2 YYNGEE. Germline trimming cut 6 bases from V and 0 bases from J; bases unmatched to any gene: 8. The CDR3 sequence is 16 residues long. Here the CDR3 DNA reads TGTGCCAGCACCAGCGACCGGGGGGCGAACACCGGGGAGCTGTTTTTT. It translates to CASTSDRGANTGELFF.

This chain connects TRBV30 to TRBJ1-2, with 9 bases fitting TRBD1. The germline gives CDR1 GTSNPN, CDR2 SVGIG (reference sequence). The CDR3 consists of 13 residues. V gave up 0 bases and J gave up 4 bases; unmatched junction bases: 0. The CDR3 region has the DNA TGTGCCTGGAGTGTGGACAGGGGCTATGGCTACACCTTC. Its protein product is CAWSVDRGYGYTF.